This T cell receptor beta chain comes out of a study of cytomegalovirus exposure and HLA in healthy donors. There are 14 residues in the CDR3. After removal of 8 bases from V and 10 bases from J, the junction contained 16 bases not matched to a gene. CDR1 is LNHDA and CDR2 is SQIVND in the germline V gene (reference sequence). Both 60 Vbeta primers and 13 Jbeta primers went into the PCR. Here immunoSEQ multiplex PCR was the method, and the copy in TCRdb shows in-frame clones only, minus some. Of 75,000 to 100,000 clones listed, roughly 76% were seen once; the top ten hold roughly 19%. What was sequenced was PBMCs. The J gene is TRBJ1-1, the V gene TRBV19, with TRBD1 matching over 7 bases. The sequence derives from a woman aged 55-69 years in good health and CMV-seropositive. DNA for the CDR3: TGTGCCAGTCGACCGGGACAGTCACCCGAATTAGCTTTCTTT. Its translation is CASRPGQSPELAFF.